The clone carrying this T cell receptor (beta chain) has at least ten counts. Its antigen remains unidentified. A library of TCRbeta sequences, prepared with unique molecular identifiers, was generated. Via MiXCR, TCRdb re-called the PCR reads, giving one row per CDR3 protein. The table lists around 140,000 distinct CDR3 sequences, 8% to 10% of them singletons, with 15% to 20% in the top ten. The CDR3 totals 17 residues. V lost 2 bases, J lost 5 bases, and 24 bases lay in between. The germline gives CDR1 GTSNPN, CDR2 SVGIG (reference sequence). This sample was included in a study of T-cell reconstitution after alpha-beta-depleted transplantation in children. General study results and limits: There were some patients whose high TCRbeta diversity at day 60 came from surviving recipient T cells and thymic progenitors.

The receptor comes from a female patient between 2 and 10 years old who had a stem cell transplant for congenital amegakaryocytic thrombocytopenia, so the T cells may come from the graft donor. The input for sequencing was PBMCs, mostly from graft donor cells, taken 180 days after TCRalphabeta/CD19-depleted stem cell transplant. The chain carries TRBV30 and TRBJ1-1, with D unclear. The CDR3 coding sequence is TGTGCCTGGAGTTCCCGCTGGTCACAACAAGGGTTGACTGAAGCTTTCTTT. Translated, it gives CAWSSRWSQQGLTEAFF. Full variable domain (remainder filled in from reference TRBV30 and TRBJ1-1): SQTIHQWPATLVQPVGSPLSLECTVEGTSNPNLYWYRQAAGRGLQLLFYSVGIGQISSEVPQNLSASRPQDRQFILSSKKLLLSDSGFYLCAWSSRWSQQGLTEAFFGQGTRLTVV.